The 10 T cell receptor beta chains below all came from one sample that was sequenced in a study of siplizumab effects on memory and regulatory T cells. TCRdb's table, derived via immunoSEQ multiplex PCR, lists solely in-frame clones and lacks some. Found here are about 50,000 clones, roughly 90% of them singletons; the top ten hold 0.3% to 0.35%. The sample consisted of naive CD8+ T cells sorted from blood. These receptor sequences come from a human donor in good health.

This chain connects TRBV11-2 to TRBJ2-3; a possible D gene is TRBD2 (6 bases). V was cut by 6 bases and J by 0 bases, with 13 bases left in between. There are 15 residues in the CDR3. Germline lookup yields CDR1 SGHAT and CDR2 FQNNGV. CDR3 coding DNA: TGTGCCAGCAGTCTTAGCGGCCCTAGCACAGATACGCAGTATTTT. This gives the protein CASSLSGPSTDTQYF.

This clone was detected only a few times. The rearrangement uses TRBV6-6 and TRBJ1-3; D gene ambiguous. The V gene's germline CDR1 is MNHNY and CDR2 SVGAGI (reference sequence). V lost 1 base and J lost 0, with 7 bases in between. The CDR3 has 15 amino acids. The CDR3 sequence is CASSYWENSGNTIYF. DNA of the CDR3: TGTGCCAGCAGTTACTGGGAAAACTCTGGAAACACCATATATTTT.

The genes are TRBV6-6 and TRBJ2-1; 8 bases map to TRBD2. The V gene's germline CDR1 is MNHNY and CDR2 SVGAGI (reference sequence). With V trimmed by 8 bases and J by 3 bases, 6 bases remained unmatched. The CDR3 has 14 amino acids. The CDR3 region has the DNA TGTGCCAGCTCACTCGGGAGGGACTACAATGAGCAGTTCTTC. Translating it yields CASSLGRDYNEQFF.

The V and J genes are TRBV4-1 and TRBJ2-2; TRBD1 matches 10 bases. Germline CDR1 is MGHRA and CDR2 is YSYEKL. J was trimmed by 8 bases and V by 4 bases; bases with no gene match: 1. The CDR3 runs to 13 residues. The CDR3 region is CASSRTGGGELFF. The DNA of the CDR3 is TGCGCCAGCAGCCGGACAGGGGGTGGGGAGCTGTTTTTT.

The gene calls are TRBV4-1 and TRBJ2-7; TRBD2 aligns across 9 bases. Germline assignment: CDR1 MGHRA and CDR2 YSYEKL. Trimming at V came to 3 bases and at J to 6 bases, leaving 6 bases not matched to a gene. This CDR3 region has 14 residues. In DNA, the CDR3 is TGCGCCAGCAGCCACGGCGGGGGGGCCGGCGAGCAGTACTTC. Translated, it gives CASSHGGGAGEQYF.

The V call is TRBV12-5, the J call TRBJ2-3; the D is unclear. Trimming shortened V by 3 bases and J by 2 bases, and 6 bases separated the two germline ends. Germline CDR1 reads LGHNT; CDR2 reads FRNRAP. This CDR3 has 13 amino acids. CDR3 DNA sequence: TGTGCTAGTGGTTTCGGGTTCACAGATACGCAGTATTTT. Amino acids: CASGFGFTDTQYF. The variable domain in full, with the rest retrieved from reference TRBV12-5 and TRBJ2-3, is DARVTQTPRHKVTEMGQEVTMRCQPILGHNTVFWYRQTMMQGLELLAYFRNRAPLDDSGMPKDRFSAEMPDATLATLKIQPSEPRDSAVYFCASGFGFTDTQYFGPGTRLTVL.

The rearrangement uses TRBV14 and TRBJ2-1, with 12 bases aligning to TRBD2. Trimming removed 0 bases from V and 2 bases from J; junction bases left unmatched: 5. Germline CDR1 SGHDN, CDR2 FVKESK. The CDR3 is 18 residues long. As DNA, the CDR3 is TGTGCCAGCAGCCAAGAGGCTAGCGGGAGGGCCGCCTACAATGAGCAGTTCTTC. Amino acids: CASSQEASGRAAYNEQFF.

The chain combines TRBV27 with TRBJ1-1; no clear D gene. V dropped 6 bases and J dropped 1 base, with 6 bases sitting between them. Germline V gene lookup returns CDR1 MNHEY and CDR2 SMNVEV (reference sequence). This CDR3 has 12 amino acids. The CDR3 DNA is TGTGCCAGCAGGTCACAGAACACTGAAGCTTTCTTT. It encodes CASRSQNTEAFF.

The chain has TRBV7-3 and TRBJ2-5, with 7 bases matching TRBD1. Losses at the gene ends were 4 bases for V and 7 bases for J; bases not matched to a gene: 9. The germline CDR1 and CDR2 sequences are SGHTA and FQGTGA. CDR3 size: 14 residues. As DNA, the CDR3 is TGTGCCAGCAGCTCGACAGGGACCCCAGGGACCCAGTACTTC. This gives the protein CASSSTGTPGTQYF.

The chain joins TRBV6-6 to TRBJ2-2, with D possibly matching TRBD2 (6 bases). This CDR3 is built from 14 residues. V lost 2 bases, J lost 5 bases, and 9 bases lay in between. Germline V gene lookup returns CDR1 MNHNY and CDR2 SVGAGI (reference sequence). The DNA for the CDR3 is TGTGCCAGCAGTTACGGGACTCCAACCGGGGAGCTGTTTTTT. Its protein product is CASSYGTPTGELFF.